This T cell receptor (beta chain) is drawn from a study of metastatic and nonmetastatic thyroid tumors. Study context: Across blood and tumor or nodule tissue, repertoires from malignant and benign thyroid patients were compared with one another. Study-level points and caveats: Malignant tumors reportedly showed significantly higher TCR beta diversity than benign nodules in both blood and tumor.

Authors' processing steps: Across clinicopathological groups, CDR3 differences served as the basis for building a distant-metastasis classifier for papillary thyroid cancer. TCRdb re-analyzed the PCR reads using MiXCR. The V and J calls here are based on TCRdb, not the publication. The sample has tens of thousands of clones; about 27% are singletons. All patients reached thyroid surgery having received no treatment beforehand. This clone was counted a few times. Antigen: not known. The trim removed 0 bases at V and 3 bases at J, leaving 5 bases unmatched. The CDR3 loop spans 16 amino acids. Germline CDR1 MNHEY, CDR2 SVGEGT.

J is TRBJ2-7 and V is TRBV6-2 or TRBV6-3, with 10 bases identical to TRBD2. The sample consisted of blood. This TCR came from a male donor with papillary thyroid cancer or a benign thyroid nodule (not recorded which). Some clones in this sample may be carry-over from other donors' samples. DNA of the CDR3: TGTGCCAGCAGTTACTCCGGGACTAGCGTTTTCTACGAGCAGTACTTC. It codes for CASSYSGTSVFYEQYF.